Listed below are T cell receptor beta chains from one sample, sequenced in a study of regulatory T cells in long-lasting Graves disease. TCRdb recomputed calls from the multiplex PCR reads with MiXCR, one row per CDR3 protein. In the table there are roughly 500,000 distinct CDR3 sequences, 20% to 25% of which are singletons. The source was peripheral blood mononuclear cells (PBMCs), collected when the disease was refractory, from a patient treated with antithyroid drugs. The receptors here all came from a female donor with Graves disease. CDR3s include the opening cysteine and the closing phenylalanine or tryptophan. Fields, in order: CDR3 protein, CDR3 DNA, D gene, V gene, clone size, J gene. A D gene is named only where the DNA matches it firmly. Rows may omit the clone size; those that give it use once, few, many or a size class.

CASSEARPPVEPYSTDTQYF,TGTGCCAGCAGTGAAGCGCGACCCCCAGTGGAACCTTATAGCACAGATACGCAGTATTTT,-,TRBV2,-,TRBJ2-3
CASVLGSNTGELFF,TGTGCCAGCGTACTTGGGAGCAACACCGGGGAGCTGTTTTTT,-,TRBV7-6,many,TRBJ2-2
CASSPGLAETYEQYF,TGTGCCAGCAGCCCCGGTCTAGCGGAGACCTACGAGCAGTACTTC,TRBD2,TRBV6-1,many,TRBJ2-7
CASSTDREQPQHF,TGTGCCAGTAGTACGGACAGAGAACAGCCCCAGCATTTT,-,TRBV19,-,TRBJ1-5
CASSYPAVSGANVLTF,TGTGCCAGCAGCTACCCGGCAGTCTCTGGGGCCAACGTCCTGACTTTC,-,TRBV7-9,-,TRBJ2-6
CASSSPGGQPQHF,TGTGCCAGCAGTTCTCCAGGGGGTCAGCCCCAGCATTTT,TRBD1,TRBV28,many,TRBJ1-5
CASSADRGREKLFF,TGTGCCAGCAGTGCGGACAGGGGGCGTGAAAAACTGTTTTTT,TRBD1,TRBV6-1,many,TRBJ1-4
CASSMSRQGHYGYTF,TGTGCCAGTAGTATGTCCAGACAGGGACACTATGGCTACACCTTC,TRBD1,TRBV19,-,TRBJ1-2
CASSPGTGSWTQYF,TGTGCCAGCAGTCCCGGGACAGGGTCCTGGACCCAGTACTTC,TRBD1,TRBV3-1,few,TRBJ2-5
CASSPPPGDFWYGYTF,TGTGCCAGCAGCCCCCCCCCCGGGGATTTTTGGTATGGCTACACCTTC,-,TRBV7-9,-,TRBJ1-2
CATSTRTGGPYEQYF,TGTGCCACCAGCACCCGGACAGGGGGTCCCTACGAGCAGTACTTC,TRBD1,TRBV15,many,TRBJ2-7
CASRPTGWGRPNTEAFF,TGTGCCAGCAGACCGACCGGATGGGGACGACCAAACACTGAAGCTTTCTTT,-,TRBV7-9,-,TRBJ1-1
CSANLAGANPGTDTQYF,TGCAGTGCTAACTTAGCGGGGGCGAACCCAGGCACAGATACGCAGTATTTT,TRBD2,TRBV20-1,-,TRBJ2-3
CASSAYRDPGELFF,TGTGCCAGCAGCGCTTACAGGGACCCCGGGGAGCTGTTTTTT,-,TRBV14,few,TRBJ2-2
CASSLDNGGPETQYF,TGTGCCAGCAGCTTAGATAATGGGGGGCCGGAGACCCAGTACTTC,-,TRBV11-2,many,TRBJ2-5
CASSESLAGAYEELFF,TGTGCCAGCAGTGAGTCTCTAGCGGGGGCCTACGAGGAGCTGTTTTTT,TRBD2,TRBV2,many,TRBJ2-2
CSARDPRTSGSLGDTQYF,TGCAGTGCTAGAGATCCCCGGACTAGCGGGAGCCTCGGGGATACGCAGTATTTT,TRBD2,TRBV20-1,-,TRBJ2-3
CASSPGRGKDSNQPQHF,TGTGCCAGCAGTCCCGGCCGGGGGAAAGATAGCAATCAGCCCCAGCATTTT,-,TRBV28,many,TRBJ1-5
CSAREGLAGPYNEQFF,TGCAGTGCTAGAGAGGGGCTAGCGGGACCGTACAATGAGCAGTTCTTC,TRBD2,TRBV20-1,-,TRBJ2-1
CASRGGGVYEQYF,TGTGCCAGCAGGGGGGGGGGGGTCTACGAGCAGTACTTC,TRBD2,TRBV11-2,few,TRBJ2-7
CASSSGTLGYTF,TGTGCCAGCAGTTCCGGCACTCTTGGCTACACCTTC,-,TRBV28,many,TRBJ1-2
CASSLGTTGQGKETQYF,TGTGCCAGCAGCTTAGGTACGACGGGACAGGGCAAAGAGACCCAGTACTTC,TRBD1,TRBV11-2,many,TRBJ2-5
CSVREREAFF,TGCAGCGTTCGAGAACGTGAAGCTTTCTTT,-,TRBV29-1,many,TRBJ1-1
CASGLVLPGGALEQFF,TGTGCTAGTGGTTTGGTACTCCCCGGGGGGGCTCTCGAGCAGTTCTTC,TRBD2,TRBV12-5,-,TRBJ2-1
CASSLTLSGNGTDTQYF,TGTGCCAGCAGCCTCACCCTTAGCGGAAACGGCACAGATACGCAGTATTTT,-,TRBV6-1,-,TRBJ2-3
CASSLVSSANSPLHF,TGCGCCAGCAGCTTGGTGAGCAGTGCCAATTCACCCCTCCACTTT,-,TRBV5-1,-,TRBJ1-6
CASSTSEAGELFF,TGTGCCAGCAGTACCAGCGAGGCCGGGGAGCTGTTTTTT,-,TRBV11-2,few,TRBJ2-2
CSARDLNRGNSPLHF,TGCAGTGCTAGAGATCTCAACAGGGGTAATTCACCCCTCCACTTT,TRBD1,TRBV20-1,-,TRBJ1-6
CASSIPGRKGETQYF,TGTGCCAGTAGTATTCCTGGCAGAAAGGGAGAGACCCAGTACTTC,-,TRBV19,many,TRBJ2-5
CAISERALNTEAFF,TGTGCCATCAGTGAGAGGGCTTTGAACACTGAAGCTTTCTTT,-,TRBV10-3,many,TRBJ1-1
CAWTRLETQYF,TGTGCCTGGACTCGGCTGGAGACCCAGTACTTC,-,TRBV30,few,TRBJ2-5
CATSATTGPDDEQYF,TGTGCCACCAGTGCCACGACAGGGCCCGACGACGAGCAGTACTTC,TRBD1,TRBV24-1,few,TRBJ2-7
CASSLERTGVNTGELFF,TGTGCCAGCAGCTTAGAAAGGACAGGGGTGAACACCGGGGAGCTGTTTTTT,TRBD1,TRBV7-2,many,TRBJ2-2
CSAVREVTQPQHF,TGCAGTGCTGTCAGGGAGGTGACGCAGCCCCAGCATTTT,-,TRBV20-1,few,TRBJ1-5
CASSPGQGMGGNQPQHF,TGTGCCAGCAGCCCGGGACAGGGGATGGGTGGAAATCAGCCCCAGCATTTT,TRBD1,TRBV27,-,TRBJ1-5